This TCR beta chain was observed in a study of blood T cells in healthy people across ages. A J-beta primer mix and a sample-barcoded 5' primer were used in a second PCR of about 6 to 12 cycles. TCRdb used MiXCR to reprocess the 5' RACE reads, holding one entry per CDR3 protein. Here the sample spans fewer than 800,000 distinct CDR3 sequences, roughly 21% being singletons. Findings of the study overall: Donor CMV status, an unknown factor, possibly confounded changes in expanded clonotypes. With age, beta diversity per million T cells declined roughly linearly, significantly by 35 to 40.

The CDR3 consists of 15 residues. CDR1 MNHEY and CDR2 SMNVEV come from the germline V gene (reference sequence). V was cut by 5 bases and J by 3 bases, with 17 bases left in between. This clonotype was detected a few times. Antigen: not known. The source material was blood. This receptor was taken from a man between 65 and 85 years old in good health. The chain has TRBV27 and TRBJ2-7; maybe TRBD1 (7 bases). This CDR3 reads CASSKQGTSFYEQYF. The CDR3 bases are TGTGCCAGCAGTAAACAGGGGACTTCTTTCTACGAGCAGTACTTC.